This TCR beta chain was identified in a study of blood T cells in healthy people across ages. Study in general: Every two T cells gave about one barcoded beta molecule via template switching.

CDR1 and CDR2 (germline): MDHEN, SYDVKM. V was pared by 3 bases and J by 13 bases, with 6 bases of the junction left unmatched. There are 12 residues in the CDR3. Using a J-beta primer mix together with a sample-barcoded 5' primer, a second PCR was run for about 7 to 12 cycles. TCRdb processed the 5' RACE reads anew with MiXCR; each CDR3 protein has one entry. The repertoire holds about 670,000 distinct CDR3 sequences, with 40% to 50% as singletons. Donation came from healthy Caucasian individuals in Russia who were aged roughly 6 to 95. Drawing of peripheral blood yielded roughly 10 milliliters from each donor.

The chain couples TRBV28 to TRBJ2-1; the match to TRBD2 covers 7 bases. The TCR sequence derives from a man aged 80 or over in good health. Sequenced sample: blood. For the CDR3, the DNA is TGTGCCAGCAGTTTTCGGGGGGTTGGACAGTTCTTC. This gives the protein CASSFRGVGQFF.